This T cell receptor beta chain was recovered during a study of control samples from healthy donors and cancer patients. This CDR3 is 14 amino acids long. V lost 4 bases and J lost 5; bases outside the gene matches: 3. Per the germline V gene, CDR1 is SGHTA and CDR2 is FQGNSA. Method: immunoSEQ multiplex PCR; TCRdb's copy keeps in-frame clones and lacks some. In the table there are approximately 69,000 clones, over 85% of which are singletons. This clonotype was obtained from a man aged 55 to 70 with colorectal cancer. The genes are TRBV7-2 and TRBJ1-1; 11 bases align to TRBD1. Sequencing input: PBMCs. The CDR3 is CASSSRDRGTEAFF. The CDR3 nucleotides read TGTGCCAGCAGCTCCCGGGACAGGGGGACTGAAGCTTTCTTT.